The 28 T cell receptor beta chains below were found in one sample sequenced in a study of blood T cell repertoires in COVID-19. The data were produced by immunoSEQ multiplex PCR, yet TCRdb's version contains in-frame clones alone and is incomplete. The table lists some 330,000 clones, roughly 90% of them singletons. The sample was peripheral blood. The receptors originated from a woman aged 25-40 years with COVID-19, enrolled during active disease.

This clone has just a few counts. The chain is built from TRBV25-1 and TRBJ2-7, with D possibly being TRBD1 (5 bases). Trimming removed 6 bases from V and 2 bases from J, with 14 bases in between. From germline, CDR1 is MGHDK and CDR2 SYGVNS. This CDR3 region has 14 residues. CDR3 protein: CASSGRAGPYEQYF. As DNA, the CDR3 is TGTGCCAGCAGCGGTAGGGCAGGGCCCTACGAGCAGTACTTC.

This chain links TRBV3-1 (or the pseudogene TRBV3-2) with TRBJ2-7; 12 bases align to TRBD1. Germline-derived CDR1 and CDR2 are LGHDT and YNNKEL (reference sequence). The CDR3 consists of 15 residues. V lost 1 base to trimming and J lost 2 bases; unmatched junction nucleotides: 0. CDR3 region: CASSQGDRGPYEQYF. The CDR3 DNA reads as TGTGCCAGCAGCCAAGGGGACAGGGGGCCCTACGAGCAGTACTTC.

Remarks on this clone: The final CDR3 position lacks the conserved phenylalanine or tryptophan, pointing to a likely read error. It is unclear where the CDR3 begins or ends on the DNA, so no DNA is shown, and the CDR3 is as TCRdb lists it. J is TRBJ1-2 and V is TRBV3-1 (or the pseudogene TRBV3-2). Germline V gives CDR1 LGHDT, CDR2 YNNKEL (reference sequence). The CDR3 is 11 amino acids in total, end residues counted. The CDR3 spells CASSRSWVREA.

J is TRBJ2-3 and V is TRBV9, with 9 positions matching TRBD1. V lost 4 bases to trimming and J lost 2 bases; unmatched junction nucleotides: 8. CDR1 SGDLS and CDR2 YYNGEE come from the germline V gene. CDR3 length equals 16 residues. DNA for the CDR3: TGTGCCAGCAGCACCCAGGGACAGGGAGACACAGATACGCAGTATTTT. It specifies CASSTQGQGDTDTQYF.

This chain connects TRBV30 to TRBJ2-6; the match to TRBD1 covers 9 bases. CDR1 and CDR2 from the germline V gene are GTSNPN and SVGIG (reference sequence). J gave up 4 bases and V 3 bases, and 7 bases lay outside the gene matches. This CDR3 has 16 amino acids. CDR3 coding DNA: TGTGCCTGGAGCGCTGGACAGGGGTCAGGGGCCAACGTCCTGACTTTC. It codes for CAWSAGQGSGANVLTF.

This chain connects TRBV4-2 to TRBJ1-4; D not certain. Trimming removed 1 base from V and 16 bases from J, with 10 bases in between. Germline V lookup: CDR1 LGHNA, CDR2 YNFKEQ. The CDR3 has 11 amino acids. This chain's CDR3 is CASSQAAWRFF. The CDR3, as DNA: TGTGCCAGCAGCCAAGCCGCTTGGAGGTTTTTT.

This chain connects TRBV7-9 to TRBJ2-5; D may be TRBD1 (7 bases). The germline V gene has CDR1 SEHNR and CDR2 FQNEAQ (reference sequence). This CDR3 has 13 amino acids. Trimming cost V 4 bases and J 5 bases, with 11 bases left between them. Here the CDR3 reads CASSSQGGETQYF. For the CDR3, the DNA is TGTGCCAGCAGCTCGCAGGGGGGTGAGACCCAGTACTTC.

The CDR3 sequence is CASSLGLAFTDTQYF. The CDR3 region has the DNA TGTGCCAGCAGCTTGGGACTAGCTTTCACAGATACGCAGTATTTT. The rearrangement uses TRBV7-2 and TRBJ2-3; 9 positions agree with TRBD2. Trimming at V came to 3 bases and at J to 2 bases, leaving 3 bases not matched to a gene. Looked up from germline, CDR1 is SGHTA and CDR2 is FQGNSA. The CDR3 sequence is 15 residues long.

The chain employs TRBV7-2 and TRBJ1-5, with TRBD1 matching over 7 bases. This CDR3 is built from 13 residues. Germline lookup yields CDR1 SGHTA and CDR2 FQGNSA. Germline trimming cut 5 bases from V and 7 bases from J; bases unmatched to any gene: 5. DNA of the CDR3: TGTGCCAGCAGCGTGCAGGGGGACCAGCCCCAGCATTTT. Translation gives CASSVQGDQPQHF.

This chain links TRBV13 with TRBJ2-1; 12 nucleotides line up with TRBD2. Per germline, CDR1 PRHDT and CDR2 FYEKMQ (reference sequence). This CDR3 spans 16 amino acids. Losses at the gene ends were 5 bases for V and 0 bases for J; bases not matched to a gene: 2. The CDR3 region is CASSLAGGASYNEQFF. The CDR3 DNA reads TGTGCCAGCAGCCTAGCGGGGGGGGCCTCCTACAATGAGCAGTTCTTC.

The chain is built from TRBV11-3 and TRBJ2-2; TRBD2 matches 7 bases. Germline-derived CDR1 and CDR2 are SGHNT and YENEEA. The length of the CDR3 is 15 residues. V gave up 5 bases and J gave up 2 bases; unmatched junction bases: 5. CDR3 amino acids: CASSPRGVNTGELFF. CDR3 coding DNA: TGTGCCAGCAGCCCCCGGGGGGTAAACACCGGGGAGCTGTTTTTT.

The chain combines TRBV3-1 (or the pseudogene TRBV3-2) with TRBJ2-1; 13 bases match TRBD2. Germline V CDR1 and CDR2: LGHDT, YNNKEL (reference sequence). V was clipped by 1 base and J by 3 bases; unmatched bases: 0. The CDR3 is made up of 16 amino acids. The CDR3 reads CASSQGTSGGYNEQFF. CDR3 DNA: TGTGCCAGCAGCCAAGGGACTAGCGGGGGCTACAATGAGCAGTTCTTC.

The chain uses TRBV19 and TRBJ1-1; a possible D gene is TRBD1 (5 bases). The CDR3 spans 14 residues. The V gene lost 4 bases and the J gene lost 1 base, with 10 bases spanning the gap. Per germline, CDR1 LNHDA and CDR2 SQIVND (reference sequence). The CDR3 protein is CASSTGHENTEAFF. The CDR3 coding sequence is TGTGCCAGTAGTACCGGACACGAGAACACTGAAGCTTTCTTT.

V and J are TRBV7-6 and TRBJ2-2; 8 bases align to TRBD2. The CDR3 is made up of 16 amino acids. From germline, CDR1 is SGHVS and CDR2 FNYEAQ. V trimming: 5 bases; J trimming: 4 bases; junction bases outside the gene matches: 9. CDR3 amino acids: CASSRSAGGFTGELFF. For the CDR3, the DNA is TGTGCCAGCAGCCGAAGTGCGGGGGGCTTCACCGGGGAGCTGTTTTTT.

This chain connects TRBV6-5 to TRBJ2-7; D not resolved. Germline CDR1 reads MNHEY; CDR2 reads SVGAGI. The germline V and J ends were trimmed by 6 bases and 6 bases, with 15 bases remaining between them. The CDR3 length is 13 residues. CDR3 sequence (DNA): TGTGCCAGCAGCCTCTCCCTTTTTTCCGAGCAGTACGTC. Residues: CASSLSLFSEQYV.

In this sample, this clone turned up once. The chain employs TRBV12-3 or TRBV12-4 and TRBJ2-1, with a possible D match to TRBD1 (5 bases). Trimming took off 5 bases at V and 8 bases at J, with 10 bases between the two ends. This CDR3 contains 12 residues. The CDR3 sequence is CASSLRAHEQFF. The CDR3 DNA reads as TGTGCCAGCAGTCTCAGGGCCCATGAGCAGTTCTTC.

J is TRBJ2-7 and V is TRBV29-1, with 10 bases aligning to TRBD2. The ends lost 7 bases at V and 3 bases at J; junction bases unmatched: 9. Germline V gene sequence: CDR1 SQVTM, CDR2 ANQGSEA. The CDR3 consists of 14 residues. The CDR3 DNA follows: TGCAGCGACACCCTAGCGGGGGACTTCTACGAGCAGTACGTC. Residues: CSDTLAGDFYEQYV.

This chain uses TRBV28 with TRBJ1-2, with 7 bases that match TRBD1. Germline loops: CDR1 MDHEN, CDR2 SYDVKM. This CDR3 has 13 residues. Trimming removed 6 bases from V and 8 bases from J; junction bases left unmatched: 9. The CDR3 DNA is TGTGCCAGCAGCCCAACACAGGGGTGGGGCTACACCTTC. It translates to CASSPTQGWGYTF.

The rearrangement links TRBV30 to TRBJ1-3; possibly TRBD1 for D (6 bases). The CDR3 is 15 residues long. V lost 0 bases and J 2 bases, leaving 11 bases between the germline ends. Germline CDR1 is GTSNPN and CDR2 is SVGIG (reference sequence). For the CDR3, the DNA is TGTGCCTGGAGTGTCGGACAGCTTACTGGAAACACCATATATTTT. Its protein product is CAWSVGQLTGNTIYF.

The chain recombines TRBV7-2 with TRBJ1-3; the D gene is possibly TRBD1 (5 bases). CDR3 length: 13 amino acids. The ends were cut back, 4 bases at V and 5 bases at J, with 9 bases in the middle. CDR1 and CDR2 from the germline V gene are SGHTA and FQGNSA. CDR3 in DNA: TGTGCCAGCAGCTATCAGGGCAGAAACACCATATATTTT. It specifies CASSYQGRNTIYF.

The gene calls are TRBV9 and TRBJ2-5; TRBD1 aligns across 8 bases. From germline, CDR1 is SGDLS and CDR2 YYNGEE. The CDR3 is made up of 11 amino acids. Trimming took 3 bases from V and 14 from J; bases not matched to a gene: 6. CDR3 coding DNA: TGTGCCAGCAGCGCGGACAGGGAATTTTACTTC. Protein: CASSADREFYF.

The DNA for the CDR3 is TGTGCCAGCAGCCTAACGGCGGGGCATGGCTACACCTTC. It codes for CASSLTAGHGYTF. The V and J genes are TRBV6-2 or TRBV6-3 and TRBJ1-2, with D perhaps matching TRBD1 (5 bases). CDR1 MNHEY and CDR2 SVGEGT come from the germline V gene. This CDR3 comprises 13 residues. Trimming took off 6 bases at V and 6 bases at J, with 14 bases between the two ends.

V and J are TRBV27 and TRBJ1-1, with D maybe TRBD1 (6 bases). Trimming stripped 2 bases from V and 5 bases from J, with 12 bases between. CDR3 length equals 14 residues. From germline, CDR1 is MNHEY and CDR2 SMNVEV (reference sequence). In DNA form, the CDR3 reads TGTGCCAGCAGTTTAAGGGGGGGTAATACTGAAGCTTTCTTT. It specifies CASSLRGGNTEAFF.

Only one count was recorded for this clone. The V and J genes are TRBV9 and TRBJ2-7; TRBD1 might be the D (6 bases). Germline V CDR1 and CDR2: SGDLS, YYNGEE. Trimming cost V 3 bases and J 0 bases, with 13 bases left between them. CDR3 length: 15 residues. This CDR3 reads CASSARGGSSYEQYF. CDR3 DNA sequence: TGTGCCAGCAGCGCCCGAGGGGGAAGCTCCTACGAGCAGTACTTC.

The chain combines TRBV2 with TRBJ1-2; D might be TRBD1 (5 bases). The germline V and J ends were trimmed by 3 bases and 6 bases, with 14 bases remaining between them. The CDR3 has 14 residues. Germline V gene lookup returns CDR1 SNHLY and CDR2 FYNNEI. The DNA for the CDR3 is TGTGCCAGCAGTGATGCGATAGGGGTGAATGGCTACACCTTC. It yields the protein CASSDAIGVNGYTF.

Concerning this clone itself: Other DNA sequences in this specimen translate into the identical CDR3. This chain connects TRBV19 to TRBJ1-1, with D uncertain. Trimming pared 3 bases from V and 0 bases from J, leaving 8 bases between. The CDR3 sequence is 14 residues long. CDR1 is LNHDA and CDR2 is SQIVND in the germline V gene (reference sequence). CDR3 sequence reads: CASSIGRLNTEAFF. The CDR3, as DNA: TGTGCCAGTAGTATCGGTCGGTTGAACACTGAAGCTTTCTTT.

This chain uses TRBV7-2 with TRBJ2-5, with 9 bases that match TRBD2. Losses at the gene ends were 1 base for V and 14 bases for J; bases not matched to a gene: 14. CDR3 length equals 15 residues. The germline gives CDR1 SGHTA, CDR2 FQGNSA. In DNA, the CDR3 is TGTGCCAGCAGCTTAGTCTGGGAAAGCGGGGGGCCCCCATACTTC. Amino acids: CASSLVWESGGPPYF.

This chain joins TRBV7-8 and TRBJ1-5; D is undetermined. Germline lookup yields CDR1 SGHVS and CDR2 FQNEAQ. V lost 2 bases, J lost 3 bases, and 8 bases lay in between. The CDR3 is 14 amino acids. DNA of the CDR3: TGTGCCAGCAGCTTACGGGAGATCAATCAGCCCCAGCATTTT. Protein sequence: CASSLREINQPQHF.